This TCR beta chain was recorded in a study of blood T cell repertoires in COVID-19. This clone was observed once. The authors' processing: Quantification of nucleated cells was approximated via reference gene primer amplification. Here immunoSEQ multiplex PCR was the method, and the copy in TCRdb shows in-frame clones only, minus some. From that table come the V and J calls and clone size; the DNA was used to work out D and trimming. Found here are about 250,000 clones, 85% to 90% of them singletons; the top ten hold about 1.5%. The specimen was PBMCs or T cells enriched from blood (not recorded which). This clonotype originated in a woman aged 45-60 years who had recovered from COVID-19.

CDR3 residues: CASEWVASEQFF. The CDR3 bases are TGTGCCAGCGAGTGGGTAGCTAGTGAGCAGTTCTTC. The V call is TRBV2, the J call TRBJ2-1; D gene unclear. The CDR3 runs to 12 residues. Germline-derived CDR1 and CDR2 are SNHLY and FYNNEI. Trimming took off 8 bases at V and 9 bases at J, with 14 bases between the two ends.